The rows below give T cell receptor beta chains drawn from one sample of a study of vaccination effects on CD4 cells after COVID-19. Libraries were prepared by immunoSEQ multiplex PCR; TCRdb keeps only in-frame clonotypes and omits some of them. Among tens of thousands of clones listed, roughly 73% were seen once. Antigens for these TCRs are unknown. The specimen was CD4+ T cells from PBMCs cultured without peptide, collected after COVID-19 vaccination. The receptors shown here come from a human donor who received a COVID-19 vaccine. Both conserved end residues are part of each CDR3. Each record gives: clone size, V gene, J gene, D gene, CDR3 protein, CDR3 DNA. A D gene is named only where the DNA matches it firmly. Size is stated for part of the rows, as once, few or many counts, or as a class when the clone is expanded.

clone_size: NA
v_call: TRBV6-1
j_call: TRBJ1-1
d_call: NA
cdr3_aa: CASSEHGGTEAFF
cdr3_nt: TGTGCCAGCAGTGAACACGGGGGCACTGAAGCTTTCTTT

clone_size: NA
v_call: TRBV9
j_call: TRBJ1-1
d_call: NA
cdr3_aa: CASSVTENTEAFF
cdr3_nt: TGTGCCAGCAGCGTAACAGAGAACACTGAAGCTTTCTTT

clone_size: once
v_call: TRBV28
j_call: TRBJ1-1
d_call: TRBD1
cdr3_aa: CASRASRGRETEAFF
cdr3_nt: TGTGCCAGCAGGGCCTCCAGGGGGAGAGAGACTGAAGCTTTCTTT

clone_size: few
v_call: TRBV10-1
j_call: TRBJ1-1
d_call: NA
cdr3_aa: CASRQDRKNTEAFF
cdr3_nt: TGCGCCAGCCGCCAGGACAGAAAGAACACTGAAGCTTTCTTT

clone_size: NA
v_call: TRBV7-3
j_call: TRBJ1-1
d_call: TRBD1
cdr3_aa: CASSKGQGDRAFF
cdr3_nt: TGTGCCAGCAGCAAAGGACAGGGGGATCGAGCTTTCTTT

clone_size: NA
v_call: TRBV30
j_call: TRBJ2-5
d_call: NA
cdr3_aa: CAWSPPGSLGETQYF
cdr3_nt: TGTGCCTGGAGTCCTCCAGGTAGCTTAGGGGAGACCCAGTACTTC

clone_size: NA
v_call: TRBV11-2
j_call: TRBJ1-1
d_call: TRBD1
cdr3_aa: CASRFTGGPTFF
cdr3_nt: TGTGCCAGCAGGTTCACAGGGGGCCCGACTTTCTTT

clone_size: NA
v_call: TRBV5-1
j_call: TRBJ1-1
d_call: NA
cdr3_aa: CASSRDRPNTEAFF
cdr3_nt: TGCGCCAGCAGCAGAGACAGACCAAACACTGAAGCTTTCTTT

clone_size: NA
v_call: TRBV7-2
j_call: TRBJ1-2
d_call: NA
cdr3_aa: CASSLASQAGYTF
cdr3_nt: TGTGCCAGCAGCTTAGCCAGTCAAGCCGGCTACACCTTC

clone_size: NA
v_call: TRBV30
j_call: TRBJ2-6
d_call: NA
cdr3_aa: CAWSKKKLSLPQSLGANVLTF
cdr3_nt: TGTGCCTGGAGTAAGAAAAAACTCAGCCTGCCCCAGTCTCTGGGGGCCAACGTCCTGACTTTC